This T cell receptor beta chain is drawn from a study of blood T cell repertoires in COVID-19. At the level of the study: In each case, the material was cDNA or gDNA derived from T cells, B-cell-depleted T cells, or PBMCs.

There are a few counts of this clone. Germline V gene sequence: CDR1 SGHDT, CDR2 YYEEEE. Trimming took 4 bases from V and 5 from J, leaving 9 bases between them. This CDR3 spans 13 amino acids. The method was immunoSEQ multiplex PCR; TCRdb's version includes in-frame clones alone and lacks a portion of them. This sample has around 35,000 clones, with more than 85% found just once. The sequence came from a man aged 65 to 79 with acute or convalescent COVID-19. Sequencing was done on a sample of peripheral blood. V gene TRBV5-6 combines with J gene TRBJ1-4; D is perhaps TRBD1 (5 bases). As DNA, the CDR3 is TGTGCCAGCAGCCCAAGACAGAATGAAAAACTGTTTTTT. Translation: CASSPRQNEKLFF.